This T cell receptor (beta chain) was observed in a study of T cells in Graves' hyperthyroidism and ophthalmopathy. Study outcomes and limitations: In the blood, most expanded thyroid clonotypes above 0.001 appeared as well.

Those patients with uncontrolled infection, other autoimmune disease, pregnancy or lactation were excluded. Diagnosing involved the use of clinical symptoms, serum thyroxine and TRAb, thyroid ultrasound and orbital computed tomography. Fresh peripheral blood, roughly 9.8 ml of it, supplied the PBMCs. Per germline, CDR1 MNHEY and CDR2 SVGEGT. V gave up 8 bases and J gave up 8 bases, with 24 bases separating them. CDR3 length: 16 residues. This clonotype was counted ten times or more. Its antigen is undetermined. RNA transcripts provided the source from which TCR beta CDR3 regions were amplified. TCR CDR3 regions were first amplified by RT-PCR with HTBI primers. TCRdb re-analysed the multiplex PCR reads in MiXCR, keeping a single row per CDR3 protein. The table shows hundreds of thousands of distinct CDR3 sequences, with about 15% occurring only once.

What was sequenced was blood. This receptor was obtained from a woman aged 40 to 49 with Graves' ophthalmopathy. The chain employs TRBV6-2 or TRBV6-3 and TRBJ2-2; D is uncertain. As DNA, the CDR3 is TGTGCCAGCCAAATCCGGTGGACCGCGGCGATAGGGGAGCTGTTTTTT. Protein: CASQIRWTAAIGELFF.